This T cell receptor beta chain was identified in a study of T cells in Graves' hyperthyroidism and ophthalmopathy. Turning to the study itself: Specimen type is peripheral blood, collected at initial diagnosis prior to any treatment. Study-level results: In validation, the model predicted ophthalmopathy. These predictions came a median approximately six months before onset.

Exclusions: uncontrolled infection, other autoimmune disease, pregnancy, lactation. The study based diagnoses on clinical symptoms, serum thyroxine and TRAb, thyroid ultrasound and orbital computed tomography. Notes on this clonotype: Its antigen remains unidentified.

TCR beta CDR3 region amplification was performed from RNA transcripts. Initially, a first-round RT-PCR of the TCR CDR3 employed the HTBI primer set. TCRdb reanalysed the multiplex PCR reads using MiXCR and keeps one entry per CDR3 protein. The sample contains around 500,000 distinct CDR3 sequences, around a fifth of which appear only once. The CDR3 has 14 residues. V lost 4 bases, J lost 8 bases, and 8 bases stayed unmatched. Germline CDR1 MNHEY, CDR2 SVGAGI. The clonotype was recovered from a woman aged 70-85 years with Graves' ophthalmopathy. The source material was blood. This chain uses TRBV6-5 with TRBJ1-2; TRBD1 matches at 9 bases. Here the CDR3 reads CASSSYRGRVGYTF. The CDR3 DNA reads TGTGCCAGCAGTTCTTACAGGGGGCGGGTGGGCTACACCTTC.